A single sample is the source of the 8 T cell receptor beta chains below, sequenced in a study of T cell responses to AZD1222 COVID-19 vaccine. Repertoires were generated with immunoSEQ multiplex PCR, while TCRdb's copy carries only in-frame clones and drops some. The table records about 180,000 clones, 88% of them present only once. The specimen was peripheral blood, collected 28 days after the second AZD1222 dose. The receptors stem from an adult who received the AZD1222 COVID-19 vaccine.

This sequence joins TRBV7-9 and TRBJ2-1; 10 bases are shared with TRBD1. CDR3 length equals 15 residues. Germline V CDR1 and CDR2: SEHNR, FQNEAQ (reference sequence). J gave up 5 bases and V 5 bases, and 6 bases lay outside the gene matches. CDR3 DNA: TGTGCCAGCAGCCACAGACAGGGGGCTGACAATGAGCAGTTCTTC. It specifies CASSHRQGADNEQFF.

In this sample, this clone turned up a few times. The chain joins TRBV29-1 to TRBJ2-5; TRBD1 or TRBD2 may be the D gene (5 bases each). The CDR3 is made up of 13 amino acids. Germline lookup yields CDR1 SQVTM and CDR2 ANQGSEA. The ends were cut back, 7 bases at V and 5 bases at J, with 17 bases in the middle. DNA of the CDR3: TGCAGCGGGGACGTTCGGGGAATCGAGACCCAGTACTTC. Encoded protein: CSGDVRGIETQYF.

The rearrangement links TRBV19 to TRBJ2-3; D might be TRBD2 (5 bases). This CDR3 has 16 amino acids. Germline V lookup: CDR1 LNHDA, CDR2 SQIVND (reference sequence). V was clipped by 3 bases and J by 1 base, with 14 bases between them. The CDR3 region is CASSMGFRGGTDTQYF. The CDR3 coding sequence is TGTGCCAGTAGTATGGGTTTCCGGGGAGGCACAGATACGCAGTATTTT.

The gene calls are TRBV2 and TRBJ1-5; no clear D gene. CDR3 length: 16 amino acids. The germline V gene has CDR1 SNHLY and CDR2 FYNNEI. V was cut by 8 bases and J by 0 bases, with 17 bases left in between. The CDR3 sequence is CASGKDRGHSNQPQHF. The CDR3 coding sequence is TGTGCCAGCGGGAAAGACCGGGGTCATAGCAATCAGCCCCAGCATTTT.

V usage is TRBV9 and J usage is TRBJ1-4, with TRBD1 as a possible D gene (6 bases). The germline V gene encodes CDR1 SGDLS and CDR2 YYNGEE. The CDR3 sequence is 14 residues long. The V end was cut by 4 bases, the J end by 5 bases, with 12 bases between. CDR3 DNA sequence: TGTGCCAGCAGCTTAGGACAGCCCAATGAAAAACTGTTTTTT. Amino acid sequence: CASSLGQPNEKLFF.

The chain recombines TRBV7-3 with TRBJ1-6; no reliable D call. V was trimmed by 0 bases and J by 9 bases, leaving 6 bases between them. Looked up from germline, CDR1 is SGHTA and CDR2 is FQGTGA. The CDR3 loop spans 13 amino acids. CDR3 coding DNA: TGTGCCAGCAGCTTAACATTTCGTTCACCCCTCCACTTT. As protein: CASSLTFRSPLHF.

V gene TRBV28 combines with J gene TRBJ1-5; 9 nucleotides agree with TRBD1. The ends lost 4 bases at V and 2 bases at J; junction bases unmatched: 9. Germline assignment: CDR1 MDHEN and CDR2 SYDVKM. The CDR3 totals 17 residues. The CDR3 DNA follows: TGTGCCAGCAGTTCCTTTACAGGGGGCGCGGGCAATCAGCCCCAGCATTTT. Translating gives CASSSFTGGAGNQPQHF.

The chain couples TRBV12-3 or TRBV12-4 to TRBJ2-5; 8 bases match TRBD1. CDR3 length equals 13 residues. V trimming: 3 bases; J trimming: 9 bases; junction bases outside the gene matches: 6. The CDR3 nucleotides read TGTGCCAGCAGTTTGGACAGGGAAGCATCCCAGTACTTC. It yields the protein CASSLDREASQYF.